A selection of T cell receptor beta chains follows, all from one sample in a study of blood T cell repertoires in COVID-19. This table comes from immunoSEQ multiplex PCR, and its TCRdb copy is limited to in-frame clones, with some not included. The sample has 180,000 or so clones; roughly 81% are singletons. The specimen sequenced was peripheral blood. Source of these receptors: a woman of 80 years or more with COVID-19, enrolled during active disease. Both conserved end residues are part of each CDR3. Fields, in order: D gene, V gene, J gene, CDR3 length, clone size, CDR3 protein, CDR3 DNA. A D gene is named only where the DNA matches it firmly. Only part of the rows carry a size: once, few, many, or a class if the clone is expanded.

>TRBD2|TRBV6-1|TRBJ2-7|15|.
CASSEAGTSGYEQYF
TGTGCCAGCAGTGAAGCGGGCACTAGCGGGTACGAGCAGTACTTC
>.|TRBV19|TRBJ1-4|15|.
CASSPNVATNEKLFF
TGTGCCAGTAGTCCTAACGTAGCAACTAATGAAAAACTGTTTTTT
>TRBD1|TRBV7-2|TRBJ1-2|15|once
CASRTGTGGIYGYTF
TGTGCCAGCAGAACCGGGACAGGGGGCATCTATGGCTACACCTTC
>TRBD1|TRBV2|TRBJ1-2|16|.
CASSEEGDRGRNGYTF
TGTGCCAGCAGTGAAGAGGGGGACAGGGGTAGGAATGGCTACACCTTC
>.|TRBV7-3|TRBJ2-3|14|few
CASGVGGATDTQYF
TGTGCCAGCGGGGTGGGCGGGGCCACAGATACGCAGTATTTT
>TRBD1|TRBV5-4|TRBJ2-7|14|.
CASSFWTGPGEQYF
TGTGCCAGCAGCTTCTGGACAGGCCCTGGCGAGCAGTACTTC
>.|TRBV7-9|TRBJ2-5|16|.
CASSLLGGVEQETQYF
TGTGCCAGCAGCTTGTTGGGGGGTGTAGAGCAAGAGACCCAGTACTTC
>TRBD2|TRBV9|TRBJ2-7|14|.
CASSVSGSNYEQYF
TGTGCCAGCAGCGTAAGCGGGAGCAACTACGAGCAGTACTTC
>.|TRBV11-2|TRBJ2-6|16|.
CASRPRLYSGANVLTF
TGTGCCAGCAGGCCCAGACTCTACTCTGGGGCCAACGTCCTGACTTTC
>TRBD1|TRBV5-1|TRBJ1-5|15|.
CASSLTGGPNQPQHF
TGCGCCAGCAGCCTAACAGGGGGCCCTAATCAGCCCCAGCATTTT
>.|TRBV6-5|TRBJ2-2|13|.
CASSYSISGELFF
TGTGCCAGCAGTTACTCGATTAGCGGGGAGCTGTTTTTT
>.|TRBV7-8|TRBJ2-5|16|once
CASSLLGLGGLETQYF
TGTGCCAGCAGCTTACTTGGGTTGGGGGGATTAGAGACCCAGTACTTC
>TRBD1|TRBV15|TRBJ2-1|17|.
CATSRDRGQATYNEQFF
TGTGCCACCAGCAGAGATCGAGGACAGGCGACCTACAATGAGCAGTTCTTC
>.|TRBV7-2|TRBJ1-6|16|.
CASSSDGQPNNSPLHF
TGTGCCAGCAGCTCCGACGGACAGCCGAATAATTCACCCCTCCACTTT
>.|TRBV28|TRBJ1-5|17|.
CASTPLLPLRSNQPQHF
TGTGCCAGCACCCCCCTCCTTCCTCTACGCAGCAATCAGCCCCAGCATTTT
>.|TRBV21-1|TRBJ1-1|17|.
CASSKEGDRGEVTEAFF
TGTGCCAGCAGCAAAGAGGGGGACAGGGGGGAAGTCACTGAAGCTTTCTTT
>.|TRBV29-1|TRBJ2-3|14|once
CSVRRMTSTDTQYF
TGCAGCGTTCGGCGGATGACTAGCACAGATACGCAGTATTTT
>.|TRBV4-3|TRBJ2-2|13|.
CASSRWGAGELFF
TGCGCCAGCAGCCGGTGGGGGGCCGGGGAGCTGTTTTTT
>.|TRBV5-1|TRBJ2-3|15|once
CASSLGQPYTDTQYF
TGCGCCAGCAGCTTGGGACAGCCCTACACAGATACGCAGTATTTT
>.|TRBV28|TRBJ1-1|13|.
CASSLWGGTEAFF
TGTGCCAGCAGTTTATGGGGAGGGACTGAAGCTTTCTTT
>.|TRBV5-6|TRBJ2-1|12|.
CASSLVYNEQFF
TGTGCCAGCAGCTTGGTATACAATGAGCAGTTCTTC
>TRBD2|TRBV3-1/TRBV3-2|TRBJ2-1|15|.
CASSQGGSSYNEQFF
TGTGCCAGCAGCCAGGGCGGGAGCTCCTACAATGAGCAGTTCTTC
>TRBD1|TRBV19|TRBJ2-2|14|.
CASRDRTNTGELFF
TGTGCCAGCCGGGACAGGACTAACACCGGGGAGCTGTTTTTT
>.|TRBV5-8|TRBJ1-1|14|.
CASSLGAFDTEAFF
TGTGCCAGCAGCTTGGGGGCGTTCGACACTGAAGCTTTCTTT
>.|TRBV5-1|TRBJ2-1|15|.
CASSVHLSGPNEQFF
TGCGCCAGCAGTGTTCACCTTAGCGGCCCCAATGAGCAGTTCTTC
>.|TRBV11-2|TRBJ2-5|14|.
CASSLARKPETQYF
TGTGCCAGCAGCTTAGCCAGGAAGCCAGAGACCCAGTACTTC
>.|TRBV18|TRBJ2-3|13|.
CASSLIFTDTQYF
TGTGCCAGCTCACTTATCTTTACAGATACGCAGTATTTT
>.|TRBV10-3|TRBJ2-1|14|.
CAISPTLQDNEQFF
TGTGCCATCAGCCCAACTCTTCAGGACAATGAGCAGTTCTTC
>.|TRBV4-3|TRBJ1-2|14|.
CASSQVGGNYGYTF
TGCGCCAGCAGCCAAGTTGGGGGGAACTATGGCTACACCTTC
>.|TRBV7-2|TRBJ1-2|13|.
CASSLEGQRGYTF
TGTGCCAGCAGCTTAGAAGGTCAGAGGGGCTACACCTTC
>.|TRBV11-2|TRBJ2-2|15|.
CASSPRGADTGELFF
TGTGCCAGCAGCCCCCGGGGGGCCGACACCGGGGAGCTGTTTTTT
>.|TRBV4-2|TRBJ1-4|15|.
CASSPKAGVGEKLFF
TGTGCCAGCAGCCCAAAAGCGGGGGTTGGGGAAAAACTGTTTTTT
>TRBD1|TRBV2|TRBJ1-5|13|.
CASSLTGNQPQHF
TGTGCCAGCAGTCTGACAGGGAATCAGCCCCAGCATTTT
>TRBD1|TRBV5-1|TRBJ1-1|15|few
CASSWGQGLGTEAFF
TGCGCCAGCAGCTGGGGACAGGGTTTGGGAACTGAAGCTTTCTTT
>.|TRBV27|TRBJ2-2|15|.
CASSLSGRNTGELFF
TGTGCCAGCAGTTTGTCGGGGAGGAACACCGGGGAGCTGTTTTTT
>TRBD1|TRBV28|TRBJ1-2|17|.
CASSLPGTLQGADGYTF
TGTGCCAGCAGTTTACCGGGAACCTTACAGGGGGCAGATGGCTACACCTTC
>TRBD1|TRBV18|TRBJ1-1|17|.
CASSLTGGVRRSTEAFF
TGTGCCAGCTCACTAACAGGGGGCGTTAGGAGATCCACTGAAGCTTTCTTT
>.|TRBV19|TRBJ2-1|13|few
CASSLTNYNEQFF
TGTGCCAGTAGTCTGACAAACTACAATGAGCAGTTCTTC
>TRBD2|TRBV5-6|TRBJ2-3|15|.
CASSSGLGPTDTQYF
TGTGCCAGCAGCTCAGGACTAGGTCCCACAGATACGCAGTATTTT
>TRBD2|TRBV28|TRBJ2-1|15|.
CASSFPTSGYNEQFF
TGTGCCAGCAGTTTCCCGACTAGCGGGTACAATGAGCAGTTCTTC
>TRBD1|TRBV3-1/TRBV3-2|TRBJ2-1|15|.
CASSWMGQGINEQFF
TGTGCCAGCAGCTGGATGGGACAGGGGATCAATGAGCAGTTCTTC
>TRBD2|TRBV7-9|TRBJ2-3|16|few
CASSLDRLAGSDTQYF
TGTGCCAGCAGCCTAGATCGACTAGCGGGGTCAGATACGCAGTATTTT
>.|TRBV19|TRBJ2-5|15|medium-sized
CASSTGLNQQETQYF
TGTGCCAGCTCGACAGGACTCAACCAACAAGAGACCCAGTACTTC
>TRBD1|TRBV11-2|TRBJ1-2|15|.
CASSHYLTGDYGYTF
TGTGCCAGCAGCCACTACCTGACAGGGGACTATGGCTACACCTTC
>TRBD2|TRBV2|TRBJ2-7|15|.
CASSRLAGGKDEQYF
TGTGCCAGCAGCCGACTAGCGGGAGGAAAGGACGAGCAGTACTTC
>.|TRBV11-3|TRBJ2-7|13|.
CASSDSTTYEQYF
TGTGCCAGCAGCGACAGTACAACCTACGAGCAGTACTTC
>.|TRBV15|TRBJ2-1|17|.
CATSRGITSKSYNEQFF
TGTGCCACCAGCAGAGGAATTACGAGTAAATCCTACAATGAGCAGTTCTTC
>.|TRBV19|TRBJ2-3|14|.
CASSSMGGQSTQYF
TGTGCCAGTAGTTCTATGGGGGGACAGAGTACGCAGTATTTT
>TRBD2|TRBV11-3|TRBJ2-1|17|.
CASSSRVGRADRYEQFF
TGTGCCAGCAGCTCCAGGGTCGGGAGGGCCGATCGGTATGAGCAGTTCTTC
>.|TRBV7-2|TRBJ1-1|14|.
CASSWAGGAVEAFF
TGTGCCAGCAGCTGGGCGGGAGGGGCGGTAGAAGCTTTCTTT
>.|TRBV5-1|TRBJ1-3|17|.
CASSQGASISSGNTIYF
TGCGCCAGCAGTCAAGGGGCGTCGATAAGCTCTGGAAACACCATATATTTT
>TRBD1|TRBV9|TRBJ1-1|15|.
CASSAQDRVNTEAFF
TGTGCCAGCAGCGCACAGGACAGGGTGAACACTGAAGCTTTCTTT
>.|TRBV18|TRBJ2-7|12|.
CASSNRVNEQYF
TGTGCCAGCTCAAACAGGGTCAACGAGCAGTACTTC
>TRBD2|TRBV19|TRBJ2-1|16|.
CASSMSSSGVYNEQFF
TGTGCCAGTAGTATGAGTTCTAGCGGGGTTTACAATGAGCAGTTCTTC
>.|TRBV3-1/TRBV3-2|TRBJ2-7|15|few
CASSQDRGWSYEQYF
TGTGCCAGCAGCCAAGATCGGGGTTGGTCCTACGAGCAGTACTTC
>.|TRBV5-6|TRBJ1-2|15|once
CASSPSGVGVYGYTF
TGTGCCAGCAGCCCAAGCGGGGTGGGGGTCTATGGCTACACCTTC
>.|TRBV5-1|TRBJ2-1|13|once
CASSSQDGGEQFF
TGCGCCAGCAGCTCACAGGACGGCGGTGAGCAGTTCTTC
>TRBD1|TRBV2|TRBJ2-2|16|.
CASSGSTGQGHGELFF
TGTGCCAGCAGTGGGTCCACGGGACAGGGGCACGGGGAGCTGTTTTTT
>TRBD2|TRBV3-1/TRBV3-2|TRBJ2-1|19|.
CASSQGLAGGPSSYNEQFF
TGTGCCAGCAGCCAGGGACTAGCGGGGGGCCCTAGCTCCTACAATGAGCAGTTCTTC
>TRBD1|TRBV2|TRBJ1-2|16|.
CASSGPRQGTLYGYTF
TGTGCCAGCAGTGGCCCCAGACAGGGGACCCTCTATGGCTACACCTTC